Described below is a single TCR beta chain sequence and its context. V lost 5 bases to trimming and J lost 2 bases; unmatched junction nucleotides: 6. The CDR3 is 16 amino acids. The germline V gene has CDR1 SNHLY and CDR2 FYNNEI. This table comes from immunoSEQ multiplex PCR, and its TCRdb copy is limited to in-frame clones, with some not included. The table has some 220,000 clones, 85% seen once. The record originates from a study of blood T cell repertoires in COVID-19. The overall study: From T cells, B-cell-depleted T cells, or PBMCs came the material, which was cDNA or gDNA.

Sequencing input: peripheral blood. The sequence was obtained from a woman aged 70-85 years with COVID-19, enrolled during active disease. The rearrangement joins TRBV2 to TRBJ2-6; 7 bases are shared with TRBD1. This chain's CDR3 is CASSLAQGTGANVLTF. CDR3 nucleotides: TGTGCCAGCAGTTTGGCACAGGGGACTGGGGCCAACGTCCTGACTTTC. Together with reference TRBV2 and TRBJ2-6, the CDR3 gives the full variable domain: EPEVTQTPSHQVTQMGQEVILRCVPISNHLYFYWYRQILGQKVEFLVSFYNNEISEKSEIFDDQFSVERPDGSNFTLKIRSTKLEDSAMYFCASSLAQGTGANVLTFGAGSRLTVL.